Sequencing of this T cell receptor (beta chain) was carried out in a study of blood T cell repertoires in COVID-19. Background on the study: Italy, Spain and the United States were the sources of the convalescent and acute COVID-19 samples. PBMCs, B-cell-depleted T cells, or T cells provided the cDNA or gDNA that made up the material.

Original analysis: Counts of nucleated cells, estimated from reference gene primer amplification, were obtained. The protocol was immunoSEQ multiplex PCR, while the TCRdb copy is restricted to in-frame clones and leaves out a portion. From that table come the V and J calls and clone size; the DNA was used to work out D and trimming. There are over 110,000 clones in the sample; more than 60% occur only once, and around 13% lies in the top ten. The CDR3 has 17 amino acids. J lost 8 bases, V lost 2 bases, and 13 bases had no gene match. Germline CDR1 reads MNHNS; CDR2 reads SASEGT. The sequencing sample was made of peripheral blood. The clonotype originates from a man older than 75 with acute or convalescent COVID-19. V usage is TRBV6-1 and J usage is TRBJ2-1; 9 bases align to TRBD2. CDR3 sequence: CASSETRLAGGPDEQFF. CDR3 coding DNA: TGTGCCAGCAGTGAAACAAGGCTGGCGGGGGGGCCGGATGAGCAGTTCTTC.